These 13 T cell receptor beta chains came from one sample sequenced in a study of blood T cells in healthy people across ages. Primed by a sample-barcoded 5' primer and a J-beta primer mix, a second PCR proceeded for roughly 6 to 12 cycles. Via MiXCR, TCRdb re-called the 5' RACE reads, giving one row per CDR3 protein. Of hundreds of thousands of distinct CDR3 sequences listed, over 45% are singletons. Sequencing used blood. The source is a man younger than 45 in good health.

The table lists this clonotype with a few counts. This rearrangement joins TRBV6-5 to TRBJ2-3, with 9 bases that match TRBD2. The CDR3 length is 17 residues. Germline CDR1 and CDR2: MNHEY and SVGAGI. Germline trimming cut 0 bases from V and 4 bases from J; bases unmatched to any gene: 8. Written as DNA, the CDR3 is TGTGCCAGCAGTTACTCGGCCCCGGCGGGAGGGGCAGATACGCAGTATTTT. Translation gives CASSYSAPAGGADTQYF.

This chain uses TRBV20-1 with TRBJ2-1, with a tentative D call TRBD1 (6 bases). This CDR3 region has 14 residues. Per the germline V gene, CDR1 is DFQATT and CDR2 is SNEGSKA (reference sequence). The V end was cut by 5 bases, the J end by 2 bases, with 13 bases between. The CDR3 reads CSAGTTGTYNEQFF. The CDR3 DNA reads TGCAGTGCTGGGACAACCGGAACCTACAATGAGCAGTTCTTC.

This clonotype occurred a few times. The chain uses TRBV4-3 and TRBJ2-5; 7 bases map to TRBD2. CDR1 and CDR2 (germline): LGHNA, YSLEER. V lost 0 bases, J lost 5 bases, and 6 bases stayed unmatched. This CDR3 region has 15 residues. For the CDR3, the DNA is TGCGCCAGCAGCCAAGACCGGGACTATTCGGAGACCCAGTACTTC. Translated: CASSQDRDYSETQYF.

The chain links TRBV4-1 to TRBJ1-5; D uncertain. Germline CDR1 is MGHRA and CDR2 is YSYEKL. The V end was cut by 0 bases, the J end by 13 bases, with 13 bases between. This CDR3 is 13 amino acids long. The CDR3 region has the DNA TGCGCCAGCAGCCAAGATTTGGCATCCAGACAGCATTTT. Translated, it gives CASSQDLASRQHF.

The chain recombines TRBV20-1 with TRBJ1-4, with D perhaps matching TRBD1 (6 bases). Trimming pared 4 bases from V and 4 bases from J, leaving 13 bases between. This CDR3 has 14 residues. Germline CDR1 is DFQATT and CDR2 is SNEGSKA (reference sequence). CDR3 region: CSAIQGGRNEKLFF. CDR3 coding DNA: TGCAGTGCTATCCAAGGGGGGCGTAATGAAAAACTGTTTTTT.

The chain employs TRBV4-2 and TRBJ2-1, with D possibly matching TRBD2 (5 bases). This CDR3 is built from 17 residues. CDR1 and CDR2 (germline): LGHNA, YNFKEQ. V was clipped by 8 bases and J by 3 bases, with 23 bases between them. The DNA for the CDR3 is TGTGCCAGCTCCACTGGACTGCCTCAAGATTACTACAATGAGCAGTTCTTC. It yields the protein CASSTGLPQDYYNEQFF.

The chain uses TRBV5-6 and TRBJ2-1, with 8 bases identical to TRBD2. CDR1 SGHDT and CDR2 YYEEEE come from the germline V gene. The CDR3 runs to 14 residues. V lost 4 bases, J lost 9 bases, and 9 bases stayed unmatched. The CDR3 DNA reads TGTGCCAGCAGCCGTCGGGAGGGGACCCCTGAGCAGTTCTTC. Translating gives CASSRREGTPEQFF.

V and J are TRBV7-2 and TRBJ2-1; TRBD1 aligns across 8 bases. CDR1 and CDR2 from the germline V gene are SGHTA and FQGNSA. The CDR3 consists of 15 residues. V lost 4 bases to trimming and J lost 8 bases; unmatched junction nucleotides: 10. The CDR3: CASSSDRGVRDEQFF. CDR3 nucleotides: TGTGCCAGCAGCTCCGACAGGGGCGTCCGCGATGAGCAGTTCTTC. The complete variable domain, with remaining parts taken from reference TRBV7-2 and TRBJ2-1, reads GAGVSQSPSNKVTEKGKDVELRCDPISGHTALYWYRQSLGQGLEFLIYFQGNSAPDKSGLPSDRFSAERTGGSVSTLTIQRTQQEDSAVYLCASSSDRGVRDEQFFGPGTRLTVL.

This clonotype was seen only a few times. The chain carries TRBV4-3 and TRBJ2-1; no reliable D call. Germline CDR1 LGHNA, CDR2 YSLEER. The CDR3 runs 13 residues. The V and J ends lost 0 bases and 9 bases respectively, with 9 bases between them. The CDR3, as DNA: TGCGCCAGCAGCCAAGAGTATGGTCGTGAGCAGTTCTTC. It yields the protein CASSQEYGREQFF.

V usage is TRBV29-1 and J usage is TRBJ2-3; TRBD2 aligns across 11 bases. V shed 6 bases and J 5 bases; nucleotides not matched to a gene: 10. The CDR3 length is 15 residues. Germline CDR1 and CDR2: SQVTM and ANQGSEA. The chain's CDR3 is CSVHLSGGAGDTQYF. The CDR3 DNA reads TGCAGCGTCCACCTTAGCGGGGGGGCCGGAGATACGCAGTATTTT.

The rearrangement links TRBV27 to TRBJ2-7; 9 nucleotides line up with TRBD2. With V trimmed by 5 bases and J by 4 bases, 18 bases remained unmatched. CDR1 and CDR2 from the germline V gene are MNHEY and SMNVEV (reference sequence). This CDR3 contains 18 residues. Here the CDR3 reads CASSLIPALSGGFYEQYF. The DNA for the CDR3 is TGTGCCAGCAGTCTTATCCCCGCCCTTAGCGGGGGCTTTTACGAGCAGTACTTC.

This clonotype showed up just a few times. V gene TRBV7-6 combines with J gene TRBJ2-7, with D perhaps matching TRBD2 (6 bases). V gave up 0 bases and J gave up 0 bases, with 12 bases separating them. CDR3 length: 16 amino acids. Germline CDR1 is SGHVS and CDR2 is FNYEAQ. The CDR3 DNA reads TGTGCCAGCAGCTTAGCGCGGGGCTGGTCCTCCTACGAGCAGTACTTC. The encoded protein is CASSLARGWSSYEQYF.

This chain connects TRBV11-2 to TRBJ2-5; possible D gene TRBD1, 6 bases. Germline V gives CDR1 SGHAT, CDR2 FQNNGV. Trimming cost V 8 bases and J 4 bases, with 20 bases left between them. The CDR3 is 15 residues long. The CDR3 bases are TGTGCCAGCCGCCGGGACATCACGGAGATAGAGACCCAGTACTTC. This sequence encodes CASRRDITEIETQYF.